This is a list of T cell receptor beta chains from one sample in a study of PD-L1 blockade in urothelial cancer. Here immunoSEQ multiplex PCR was the method, and the copy in TCRdb shows in-frame clones only, minus some. The table includes fewer than 130,000 clones, roughly 84% detected once. The input for sequencing was PBMCs, taken around atezolizumab (anti-PD-L1) treatment. The receptors derive from a man in his forties or fifties with urothelial cancer. Each CDR3 is given with its conserved first and last residue. A D gene is named only where the DNA matches it firmly. Rows give clone size only sometimes, using once, few, many, or a class for an expanded clone.

length	J	V	D	size	DNA	CDR3
18	TRBJ2-3	TRBV7-9	TRBD2	.	TGTGCCAGCAGCGGTACTAGCGGGAGGGTCCTTCGCACAGATACGCAGTATTTT	CASSGTSGRVLRTDTQYF
15	TRBJ1-3	TRBV4-1	.	.	TGCGCCAGCAGCCAAGATGGAGGATCAGGAAACACCATATATTTT	CASSQDGGSGNTIYF
15	TRBJ2-1	TRBV5-1	.	.	TGCGCCAGCAGCCTGCAGGGCCTTTCAGGCAGAGAGCAGTTCTTC	CASSLQGLSGREQFF
16	TRBJ2-5	TRBV18	TRBD2	.	TGTGCCAGCTCACCAATCCTAGCGGGGATACAAGAGACCCAGTACTTC	CASSPILAGIQETQYF
14	TRBJ2-1	TRBV11-2	.	few	TGTGCCAGCAGGGGACATACGACTGGCAATGAGCAGTTCTTC	CASRGHTTGNEQFF
14	TRBJ2-7	TRBV10-3	.	.	TGTGCCATCAGTGAGTCCGGTGTTCACTACGAGCAGTACTTC	CAISESGVHYEQYF
15	TRBJ2-2	TRBV6-5	.	once	TGTGCCAGCAGTTACGGACAGATGAACACCGGGGAGCTGTTTTTT	CASSYGQMNTGELFF
14	TRBJ1-6	TRBV10-3	.	.	TGTGCCATCAGTGGGAACAGGAATAATTCACCCCTCCACTTT	CAISGNRNNSPLHF
14	TRBJ1-1	TRBV9	.	.	TGTGCCAGCAGCAGACAGATCATGAACACTGAAGCTTTCTTT	CASSRQIMNTEAFF
13	TRBJ1-5	TRBV6-1	.	.	TGTGCCAGCATCGGACAGCACAATCAGCCCCAGCATTTT	CASIGQHNQPQHF
15	TRBJ1-1	TRBV9	.	.	TGTGCCAGCAGCCCCCGAGGAAATCGGAACACTGAAGCTTTCTTT	CASSPRGNRNTEAFF
13	TRBJ2-1	TRBV14	TRBD2	medium-sized	TGTGCCAGCAGCCAAAGTATGGTAGCGGGACAGTTCTTC	CASSQSMVAGQFF
14	TRBJ2-7	TRBV2	TRBD2	.	TGTGCCAGCACCCGTAGGACTAGCGGGAGCGAGCAGTACTTC	CASTRRTSGSEQYF
15	TRBJ2-7	TRBV5-6	TRBD2	.	TGTGCCAGCAGCGGGAGAGGGCGGGGGTTGATCGAGCAGTACTTC	CASSGRGRGLIEQYF
14	TRBJ2-7	TRBV4-2	TRBD2	.	TGTGCCAGCAGCCAAGACAGCGGGGTGGGCGAGCAGTACTTC	CASSQDSGVGEQYF
13	TRBJ2-5	TRBV5-1	.	.	TGCGCCAGCAGCATTGACAGGCGAGAGACCCAGTACTTC	CASSIDRRETQYF
13	TRBJ2-7	TRBV11-3	.	.	TGTGCCAGCAGCTTAGATGTGGTTCAGGAGCAGTACTTC	CASSLDVVQEQYF
15	TRBJ1-1	TRBV19	.	.	TGTGCCAGTAGTACGGGCGGGGGGCGAAGCACTGAAGCTTTCTTT	CASSTGGGRSTEAFF
14	TRBJ2-3	TRBV11-3	TRBD1	.	TGTGCCAGCAGCTCGGGACAGAACACAGATACGCAGTATTTT	CASSSGQNTDTQYF
16	TRBJ2-3	TRBV19	TRBD2	.	TGTGCCAGTAGTATAGATCAGACTAGCGGGAGTGATACGCAGTATTTT	CASSIDQTSGSDTQYF
11	TRBJ2-7	TRBV11-2	TRBD1	.	TGTGCCAGCAGCTCCGGGACAGGGGGCAACTTC	CASSSGTGGNF
15	TRBJ1-3	TRBV7-2	TRBD1	.	TGTGCCAGCAGTCGAACAGGGGACTCTGGAAACACCATATATTTT	CASSRTGDSGNTIYF
15	TRBJ2-7	TRBV28	.	.	TGTGCCAGCAGTTTCTTAGGGGTGGGGGGTCACGAGCAGTACTTC	CASSFLGVGGHEQYF
13	TRBJ1-5	TRBV28	.	.	TGTGCCGGGGGGGCTAATAGCAATCAGCCCCAGCATTTT	CAGGANSNQPQHF
15	TRBJ2-5	TRBV19	TRBD1	.	TGTGCCAGTAGTATAGATAGGGGCAGGGGGGAGACCCAGTACTTC	CASSIDRGRGETQYF
14	TRBJ1-1	TRBV18	.	.	TGTGCCAGCTCACCACTTCAGGGCGACACTGAAGCTTTCTTT	CASSPLQGDTEAFF